The 12 T cell receptor beta chains reported below all come from one sample, sequenced in a study of beta chain features in type 1 diabetes. Study conclusions and caveats: Type 1 diabetes patients had moderately but significantly shorter TCRB CDR3s in all four CD4+ subsets.

The whole isolated RNA underwent reverse transcription, so sequencing captured expressed TCRB transcripts. Some clones are missing from TCRdb's copy, which holds only in-frame ones; the method was immunoSEQ multiplex PCR. The repertoire holds roughly 700,000 clones, with around 15% as singletons. Antigen specificity for these receptors is unknown. Input material: naive CD4+ T cells from blood. These TCRs come from a man aged 18 to 35 with type 1 diabetes.

This clone was detected a few times. This rearrangement joins TRBV5-1 to TRBJ2-3, with 9 positions matching TRBD1. The ends lost 2 bases at V and 4 bases at J; junction bases unmatched: 5. The CDR3 totals 15 residues. CDR1 SGHRS and CDR2 YFSETQ come from the germline V gene. The CDR3 region is CASSFTGTGPDTQYF. The CDR3 DNA reads TGCGCCAGCAGCTTCACCGGGACAGGGCCAGATACGCAGTATTTT.

V is TRBV6-1 and J is TRBJ2-1; 10 bases line up with TRBD2. V lost 1 base to trimming and J lost 8 bases; unmatched junction nucleotides: 11. This CDR3 contains 17 residues. Looked up from germline, CDR1 is MNHNS and CDR2 is SASEGT. The CDR3 nucleotides are TGTGCCAGCAGTGAAGGACTAGCGGGCCTCCGGGGCCATGAGCAGTTCTTC. Encoded protein: CASSEGLAGLRGHEQFF.

CDR3: CASSLTGYTDTQYF. The CDR3 DNA is TGCGCCAGCAGCTTGACAGGGTACACAGATACGCAGTATTTT. This rearrangement joins TRBV5-1 to TRBJ2-3, with D possibly being TRBD1 (6 bases). The CDR3 runs 14 residues. V lost 1 base and J lost 2, with 8 bases in between. Germline CDR1 and CDR2: SGHRS and YFSETQ.

This clone was seen only a few times. Other DNA sequences within the sample encode an identical CDR3. The chain combines TRBV7-9 with TRBJ1-2; D is uncertain. The germline V gene has CDR1 SEHNR and CDR2 FQNEAQ (reference sequence). CDR3 length equals 14 residues. The germline V and J ends were trimmed by 0 bases and 4 bases, with 9 bases remaining between them. The CDR3 sequence: CASSLARGLYGYTF. As DNA, the CDR3 is TGTGCCAGCAGCTTAGCGCGCGGACTCTATGGCTACACCTTC.

This clone was recorded only once. The V call is TRBV12-5, the J call TRBJ2-1; D uncertain. The CDR3 has 19 amino acids. The germline CDR1 and CDR2 sequences are LGHNT and FRNRAP. The germline V and J ends were trimmed by 0 bases and 3 bases, with 21 bases remaining between them. The CDR3 is CASGLVQLTRPAFYNEQFF. CDR3 bases: TGTGCTAGTGGTTTGGTACAATTAACTCGGCCGGCATTCTACAATGAGCAGTTCTTC.

This clone was recorded a few times. This chain uses TRBV11-2 with TRBJ2-3; D gene unclear. V was trimmed by 4 bases and J by 0 bases, leaving 11 bases between them. The CDR3 has 15 amino acids. Germline V gene sequence: CDR1 SGHAT, CDR2 FQNNGV. CDR3 in DNA: TGTGCCAGCAGCTCCGGAGCAACTAGCACAGATACGCAGTATTTT. Amino acid sequence: CASSSGATSTDTQYF.

This clone was detected a few times. The same CDR3 can be traced to other DNA sequences in this sample. This chain connects TRBV7-9 to TRBJ2-7; D unclear. CDR1 is SEHNR, CDR2 FQNEAQ, per germline (reference sequence). Trimming stripped 0 bases from V and 0 bases from J, with 6 bases between. This CDR3 is built from 14 residues. CDR3 residues: CASSLAALSYEQYF. The CDR3 bases are TGTGCCAGCAGCTTAGCCGCTCTCTCCTACGAGCAGTACTTC.

This clone was found a few times. V usage is TRBV30 and J usage is TRBJ1-4, with D possibly matching TRBD1 (5 bases). Germline V gives CDR1 GTSNPN, CDR2 SVGIG (reference sequence). This CDR3 contains 14 residues. V was cut by 8 bases and J by 8 bases, with 21 bases left in between. For the CDR3, the DNA is TGTGCCGGGTATACAGGATTCCCAGGGGAAAAACTGTTTTTT. Protein: CAGYTGFPGEKLFF. The entire variable domain, with the rest obtained from reference TRBV30 and TRBJ1-4, is as follows: SQTIHQWPATLVQPVGSPLSLECTVEGTSNPNLYWYRQAAGRGLQLLFYSVGIGQISSEVPQNLSASRPQDRQFILSSKKLLLSDSGFYLCAGYTGFPGEKLFFGSGTQLSVL.

This clone was counted a few times. The chain recombines TRBV19 with TRBJ1-3; the D is unclear. There are 14 residues in the CDR3. Germline V gene lookup returns CDR1 LNHDA and CDR2 SQIVND (reference sequence). Trimming shortened V by 5 bases and J by 3 bases, and 11 bases separated the two germline ends. CDR3 bases: TGTGCCAGTAGTGCCTGGACCGATGGAAACACCATATATTTT. Translation gives CASSAWTDGNTIYF.

The chain is built from TRBV6-6 and TRBJ1-3; D perhaps matches TRBD1 (5 bases). This CDR3 contains 12 residues. Germline V gene lookup returns CDR1 MNHNY and CDR2 SVGAGI (reference sequence). V lost 10 bases and J lost 3, with 10 bases in between. The CDR3 DNA reads as TGTGCCACCGGGGGTGGTGGAAACACCATATATTTT. The encoded protein is CATGGGGNTIYF.

The chain recombines TRBV6-5 with TRBJ2-1; D remains ambiguous. Germline lookup yields CDR1 MNHEY and CDR2 SVGAGI. V lost 2 bases and J lost 5, with 10 bases in between. The length of the CDR3 is 14 residues. The CDR3 nucleotides are TGTGCCAGCAGTTACCTCGGGCCTGACAATGAGCAGTTCTTC. Protein product: CASSYLGPDNEQFF.

The chain links TRBV28 to TRBJ1-5; unclear D gene. This CDR3 is built from 14 residues. Germline-derived CDR1 and CDR2 are MDHEN and SYDVKM. Trimming took off 3 bases at V and 9 bases at J, with 15 bases between the two ends. CDR3 loop: CASSFPDRVGPQHF. DNA of the CDR3: TGTGCCAGCAGTTTCCCCGACCGGGTAGGGCCCCAGCATTTT.